This T cell receptor beta chain was profiled in a study of read filtering for tumor transcriptome and immune sequencing. Study at large: DNase treatment preceded whole-transcriptome library preparation.

Bone marrow was sampled from every patient at the time of active disease. This clonotype has at least ten counts. Molecular barcoded adaptors covering alpha/delta and beta/gamma chains were used on 400 ng RNA. TCRdb fed the reads into MiXCR, producing one record per CDR3 protein. The table shows 120,000 or so distinct CDR3 sequences, with 10% to 15% occurring only once. This CDR3 has 15 amino acids. In germline, CDR1 is DFQATT, CDR2 SNEGSKA (reference sequence). The J segment lost 6 bases and the V segment lost 3 bases, leaving 10 bases of the junction unmatched. Material: a population of CD138-negative cells sorted from bone marrow. The chain carries TRBV20-1 and TRBJ1-5; 8 nucleotides agree with TRBD1. This TCR derives from a donor aged 40 or over with multiple myeloma. Written as DNA, the CDR3 is TGCAGTGCTAGTCCGGACAGGGACAGGTCTCAGCCCCAGCATTTT. Amino acid sequence: CSASPDRDRSQPQHF.